This is a list of T cell receptor beta chains from one sample in a study of shared clonotypes between healthy human individuals. Sequencing was performed with immunoSEQ multiplex PCR; in TCRdb, only in-frame clones are kept and a portion is missing. The table includes 2 million to 2.5 million clones, 90% to 97% detected once. Sequenced sample: naive CD4+ T cells sorted from blood. All receptors come from a man between 18 and 29 years old in good health. Each CDR3 is given with its conserved first and last residue. The order of the fields is J gene, V gene, clone size, D gene, CDR3 protein, CDR3 DNA. The D gene is left open where the match is weak. A clone size is listed for some rows: how often the clone was seen (once, few, many), or a class if it is expanded.

j_call: TRBJ2-2
v_call: TRBV9
clone_size: NA
d_call: NA
cdr3_aa: CASSVMVAPNGELFF
cdr3_nt: TGTGCCAGCAGCGTTATGGTAGCCCCAAACGGGGAGCTGTTTTTT

j_call: TRBJ1-2
v_call: TRBV7-9
clone_size: NA
d_call: NA
cdr3_aa: CASSQTAGLYDTF
cdr3_nt: TGTGCCAGCAGTCAGACGGCTGGCCTATACGACACCTTC

j_call: TRBJ1-5
v_call: TRBV7-2
clone_size: NA
d_call: NA
cdr3_aa: CASSPRSGVGSNQPQHF
cdr3_nt: TGTGCCAGCAGCCCTAGGAGCGGGGTTGGTAGCAATCAGCCCCAGCATTTT

j_call: TRBJ2-1
v_call: TRBV29-1
clone_size: once
d_call: TRBD2
cdr3_aa: CSVSLAGGPGNEQFF
cdr3_nt: TGCAGCGTTTCCCTAGCGGGAGGGCCGGGGAATGAGCAGTTCTTC

j_call: TRBJ2-7
v_call: TRBV6-5
clone_size: NA
d_call: NA
cdr3_aa: CASSSDSLGSYEQYF
cdr3_nt: TGTGCCAGCAGCTCGGACAGCCTTGGGTCCTACGAGCAGTACTTC

j_call: TRBJ2-7
v_call: TRBV12-5
clone_size: NA
d_call: NA
cdr3_aa: CASGLNRGPGRYEQYF
cdr3_nt: TGTGCTAGTGGTTTGAATCGAGGACCGGGACGCTACGAGCAGTACTTC

j_call: TRBJ2-7
v_call: TRBV10-3
clone_size: once
d_call: NA
cdr3_aa: CAISERAGRALEQYF
cdr3_nt: TGTGCCATCAGTGAACGGGCGGGAAGGGCCCTCGAGCAGTACTTC

j_call: TRBJ2-5
v_call: TRBV7-9
clone_size: NA
d_call: TRBD2
cdr3_aa: CASSQSGGETQYF
cdr3_nt: TGTGCCAGCAGTCAAAGCGGGGGTGAGACCCAGTACTTC

j_call: TRBJ2-7
v_call: TRBV13
clone_size: NA
d_call: TRBD2
cdr3_aa: CASSFTSSGASYEQYF
cdr3_nt: TGTGCCAGCAGCTTCACGTCTAGCGGGGCTTCCTACGAGCAGTACTTC

j_call: TRBJ1-3
v_call: TRBV6-5
clone_size: NA
d_call: TRBD1
cdr3_aa: CASKLDREGNTIYF
cdr3_nt: TGTGCCAGCAAACTGGACAGGGAAGGAAACACCATATATTTT

j_call: TRBJ1-1
v_call: TRBV7-9
clone_size: NA
d_call: NA
cdr3_aa: CASSPRSDTEAFF
cdr3_nt: TGTGCCAGCAGCCCCCGATCAGACACTGAAGCTTTCTTT

j_call: TRBJ2-2
v_call: TRBV18
clone_size: NA
d_call: TRBD1
cdr3_aa: CASSPTGLNTGELFF
cdr3_nt: TGTGCCAGCTCACCGACAGGGCTGAACACCGGGGAGCTGTTTTTT

j_call: TRBJ1-2
v_call: TRBV27
clone_size: few
d_call: TRBD1
cdr3_aa: CASSDRGYGYTF
cdr3_nt: TGTGCCAGCAGCGACAGGGGCTATGGCTACACCTTC

j_call: TRBJ2-7
v_call: TRBV28
clone_size: NA
d_call: TRBD2
cdr3_aa: CASSLSLAGAYEQYF
cdr3_nt: TGTGCCAGCAGCCTAAGCCTAGCGGGGGCCTACGAGCAGTACTTC

j_call: TRBJ2-2
v_call: TRBV9
clone_size: NA
d_call: TRBD2
cdr3_aa: CASSALPRAGGPGTGELFF
cdr3_nt: TGTGCCAGCAGCGCCCTGCCTCGTGCGGGAGGGCCGGGCACCGGGGAGCTGTTTTTT

j_call: TRBJ1-3
v_call: TRBV7-8
clone_size: NA
d_call: NA
cdr3_aa: CASSSPRTSGNTIYF
cdr3_nt: TGTGCCAGCAGCTCCCCACGGACCTCTGGAAACACCATATATTTT

j_call: TRBJ1-6
v_call: TRBV7-3
clone_size: NA
d_call: NA
cdr3_aa: CASSLGGGSPLHF
cdr3_nt: TGTGCCAGCAGCTTAGGCGGTGGTTCACCCCTCCACTTT

j_call: TRBJ1-6
v_call: TRBV5-4
clone_size: NA
d_call: NA
cdr3_aa: CASSFGSSYNSPLHF
cdr3_nt: TGTGCCAGCAGCTTTGGCTCATCCTATAATTCACCCCTCCACTTT

j_call: TRBJ2-7
v_call: TRBV11-2
clone_size: NA
d_call: TRBD1
cdr3_aa: CASSLRQGVVSYEQYF
cdr3_nt: TGTGCCAGCAGCTTAAGACAGGGGGTGGTATCCTACGAGCAGTACTTC

j_call: TRBJ2-4
v_call: TRBV27
clone_size: few
d_call: NA
cdr3_aa: CASSFSGSKNIQYF
cdr3_nt: TGTGCCAGCAGTTTCTCGGGGTCCAAAAACATTCAGTACTTC

j_call: TRBJ2-2
v_call: TRBV6-5
clone_size: NA
d_call: TRBD2
cdr3_aa: CASSYSSGLKTGELFF
cdr3_nt: TGTGCCAGCAGTTACTCTTCGGGACTAAAAACCGGGGAGCTGTTTTTT

j_call: TRBJ2-7
v_call: TRBV18
clone_size: NA
d_call: NA
cdr3_aa: CASTRGTDAAYEQYF
cdr3_nt: TGTGCCAGCACCCGGGGGACGGATGCGGCCTACGAGCAGTACTTC

j_call: TRBJ1-2
v_call: TRBV5-6
clone_size: NA
d_call: NA
cdr3_aa: CASRPTDISLYGYTF
cdr3_nt: TGTGCCAGCAGACCCACGGACATCTCGTTATATGGCTACACCTTC

j_call: TRBJ2-5
v_call: TRBV4-2
clone_size: NA
d_call: NA
cdr3_aa: CASSRARLGPGETQYF
cdr3_nt: TGTGCCAGCAGCCGAGCACGACTGGGGCCGGGAGAGACCCAGTACTTC

j_call: TRBJ2-2
v_call: TRBV7-2
clone_size: NA
d_call: NA
cdr3_aa: CASSTGRYTGELFF
cdr3_nt: TGTGCCAGCAGCACGGGGCGGTACACCGGGGAGCTGTTTTTT

j_call: TRBJ2-2
v_call: TRBV5-1
clone_size: NA
d_call: NA
cdr3_aa: CASSLVGSGELFF
cdr3_nt: TGCGCCAGCAGCTTGGTGGGGTCTGGGGAGCTGTTTTTT

j_call: TRBJ2-2
v_call: TRBV7-2
clone_size: NA
d_call: TRBD1
cdr3_aa: CASSLRDRVNTGELFF
cdr3_nt: TGTGCCAGCAGCTTACGCGACAGGGTCAACACCGGGGAGCTGTTTTTT

j_call: TRBJ2-3
v_call: TRBV11-3
clone_size: NA
d_call: NA
cdr3_aa: CASSLGGTDTQYF
cdr3_nt: TGTGCCAGCAGCTTAGGGGGCACAGATACGCAGTATTTT

j_call: TRBJ1-2
v_call: TRBV6-5
clone_size: NA
d_call: NA
cdr3_aa: CASSYLGTNYGYTF
cdr3_nt: TGTGCCAGCAGTTATCTGGGGACGAACTATGGCTACACCTTC

j_call: TRBJ1-6
v_call: TRBV10-3
clone_size: NA
d_call: TRBD1
cdr3_aa: CAISDDRVNSPLHF
cdr3_nt: TGTGCCATCAGTGACGACAGGGTAAATTCACCCCTCCACTTT

j_call: TRBJ1-4
v_call: TRBV18
clone_size: NA
d_call: NA
cdr3_aa: CASSSGTNEKLFF
cdr3_nt: TGTGCCAGCTCGTCAGGGACTAATGAAAAACTGTTTTTT

j_call: TRBJ1-6
v_call: TRBV28
clone_size: few
d_call: NA
cdr3_aa: CASRLERAPLHF
cdr3_nt: TGTGCCAGCAGATTAGAGAGGGCACCCCTCCACTTT

j_call: TRBJ2-7
v_call: TRBV10-3
clone_size: NA
d_call: NA
cdr3_aa: CAISDGTASFPRDGQYF
cdr3_nt: TGTGCCATCAGTGACGGGACTGCCTCTTTTCCGCGGGACGGGCAGTACTTC

j_call: TRBJ2-1
v_call: TRBV12-2
clone_size: NA
d_call: NA
cdr3_aa: CASRLGPSGGRDNEQFF
cdr3_nt: TGTGCAAGTCGCTTAGGTCCTAGCGGGGGACGGGACAATGAGCAGTTCTTC

j_call: TRBJ2-7
v_call: TRBV11-2
clone_size: NA
d_call: TRBD2
cdr3_aa: CASSLDSGGTSYEQYF
cdr3_nt: TGTGCCAGCAGCTTAGATAGCGGGGGGACCTCCTACGAGCAGTACTTC

j_call: TRBJ1-1
v_call: TRBV5-1
clone_size: NA
d_call: TRBD1
cdr3_aa: CASSLVGQGVNTEAFF
cdr3_nt: TGCGCCAGCAGCTTGGTCGGACAGGGGGTTAACACTGAAGCTTTCTTT

j_call: TRBJ2-5
v_call: TRBV29-1
clone_size: NA
d_call: NA
cdr3_aa: CSVEQGKETQYF
cdr3_nt: TGCAGCGTTGAGCAGGGGAAAGAGACCCAGTACTTC

j_call: TRBJ2-2
v_call: TRBV2
clone_size: NA
d_call: NA
cdr3_aa: CASRGTRVAGELFF
cdr3_nt: TGTGCCAGCAGGGGGACTCGTGTTGCCGGGGAGCTGTTTTTT

j_call: TRBJ2-1
v_call: TRBV30
clone_size: NA
d_call: NA
cdr3_aa: CAWSSQGANEQFF
cdr3_nt: TGTGCCTGGAGTTCGCAGGGAGCCAATGAGCAGTTCTTC

j_call: TRBJ1-4
v_call: TRBV2
clone_size: NA
d_call: NA
cdr3_aa: CASSTNRVGEKLFF
cdr3_nt: TGTGCCAGCAGTACTAACAGGGTAGGAGAAAAACTGTTTTTT

j_call: TRBJ2-1
v_call: TRBV27
clone_size: NA
d_call: TRBD2
cdr3_aa: CASMRLAGGKGSYNEQFF
cdr3_nt: TGTGCCAGCATGCGACTAGCGGGAGGGAAAGGGTCCTACAATGAGCAGTTCTTC

j_call: TRBJ2-6
v_call: TRBV5-1
clone_size: once
d_call: TRBD2
cdr3_aa: CASSSSGPSSGANVLTF
cdr3_nt: TGCGCCAGCAGTTCTAGCGGGCCTAGCTCTGGGGCCAACGTCCTGACTTTC

j_call: TRBJ2-6
v_call: TRBV2
clone_size: once
d_call: TRBD1
cdr3_aa: CASNPGTGDHVLTF
cdr3_nt: TGTGCCAGCAATCCCGGGACAGGGGACCACGTCCTGACTTTC

j_call: TRBJ2-7
v_call: TRBV5-8
clone_size: once
d_call: TRBD1
cdr3_aa: CASSLGQGGAYEQYF
cdr3_nt: TGTGCCAGCAGCTTGGGACAGGGCGGTGCCTACGAGCAGTACTTC

j_call: TRBJ2-7
v_call: TRBV18
clone_size: NA
d_call: TRBD1
cdr3_aa: CASSQQGNEQYF
cdr3_nt: TGTGCCAGCTCTCAACAGGGGAACGAGCAGTACTTC

j_call: TRBJ2-3
v_call: TRBV18
clone_size: NA
d_call: TRBD2
cdr3_aa: CASSSRASGSTDTQYF
cdr3_nt: TGTGCCAGCTCATCACGCGCTAGCGGTTCTACAGATACGCAGTATTTT

j_call: TRBJ2-7
v_call: TRBV7-6
clone_size: NA
d_call: NA
cdr3_aa: CASSPGVGRGSSYEQYF
cdr3_nt: TGTGCCAGCAGCCCCGGGGTGGGGCGGGGAAGCTCCTACGAGCAGTACTTC